These 17 T cell receptor beta chains originate from one sample sequenced in a study of blood T cell repertoires in COVID-19. Profiled with immunoSEQ multiplex PCR; TCRdb holds only in-frame clones, not every one. The data hold approximately 280,000 clones, with approximately 91% observed a single time. The specimen was peripheral blood. The receptors stem from a man between 45 and 60 years old with acute or convalescent COVID-19.

This clone was detected only once. The chain is built from TRBV6-5 and TRBJ1-6, with 8 bases identical to TRBD1. Germline V gives CDR1 MNHEY, CDR2 SVGAGI. This CDR3 spans 15 amino acids. The junction had 4 bases not matched to a gene; V was cut back by 0 bases and J by 9 bases. The CDR3 loop reads CASSYSGQGASPLHF. CDR3 coding DNA: TGTGCCAGCAGTTACTCGGGGCAGGGGGCTTCACCCCTCCACTTT.

V is TRBV6-6 and J is TRBJ2-1; D is undetermined. V dropped 2 bases and J dropped 6 bases, with 8 bases sitting between them. Germline CDR1 is MNHNY and CDR2 is SVGAGI (reference sequence). The CDR3 covers 13 residues. DNA of the CDR3: TGTGCCAGCAGTTACCCCGACTCCAATGAGCAGTTCTTC. This encodes CASSYPDSNEQFF.

The chain employs TRBV19 and TRBJ2-7, with 9 bases fitting TRBD1. In germline, CDR1 is LNHDA, CDR2 SQIVND (reference sequence). V lost 5 bases and J lost 3; bases outside the gene matches: 8. The CDR3 runs to 15 residues. The CDR3 DNA reads TGTGCCAGTAGTGCTCCCGGGACAGGGTTCTACGAGCAGTACTTC. Its translation: CASSAPGTGFYEQYF.

The chain couples TRBV18 to TRBJ2-1; the match to TRBD1 covers 7 bases. V lost 2 bases to trimming and J lost 9 bases; unmatched junction nucleotides: 7. This CDR3 region has 14 residues. Per the germline V gene, CDR1 is KGHSH and CDR2 is LQKENI. In DNA form, the CDR3 reads TGTGCCAGCTCACCATCAAGGGGGCTGGGTGAGCAGTTCTTC. Translating it yields CASSPSRGLGEQFF.

The DNA for the CDR3 is TGTGCCCGGGGCAGGGGAGATGGCTACACCTTC. It specifies CARGRGDGYTF. V gene TRBV30 combines with J gene TRBJ1-2; weak D call: TRBD1 (6 bases). The CDR3 loop spans 11 amino acids. The V gene lost 8 bases and the J gene lost 6 bases, with 13 bases spanning the gap. CDR1 is GTSNPN, CDR2 SVGIG, per germline (reference sequence).

The chain recombines TRBV5-1 with TRBJ1-6; 8 nucleotides align to TRBD1. V lost 0 bases and J lost 12; bases outside the gene matches: 8. Germline CDR1 is SGHRS and CDR2 is YFSETQ. This CDR3 has 15 amino acids. The CDR3 sequence: CASSLGTRGLGPLHF. In nucleotides, the CDR3 is TGCGCCAGCAGCTTGGGTACCAGGGGGCTAGGACCCCTCCACTTT.

The rearrangement uses TRBV5-1 and TRBJ2-1; 8 bases align to TRBD1. The CDR3 totals 15 residues. CDR1 and CDR2 (germline): SGHRS, YFSETQ. J lost 6 bases, V lost 3 bases, and 8 bases had no gene match. For the CDR3, the DNA is TGCGCCAGCAGCTCGGGACAGGTAGTTAGCAATGAGCAGTTCTTC. Translating it yields CASSSGQVVSNEQFF.

The chain employs TRBV20-1 and TRBJ1-3; TRBD1 might be the D (5 bases). Trimming stripped 3 bases from V and 2 bases from J, with 8 bases between. The CDR3 has 13 residues. The V gene's germline CDR1 is DFQATT and CDR2 SNEGSKA (reference sequence). The CDR3 DNA sequence: TGCAGTGCTAGTGACAGTGCTGGAAACACCATATATTTT. This encodes CSASDSAGNTIYF.

This clone came up a few times. The chain combines TRBV28 with TRBJ2-1; 11 nucleotides agree with TRBD1. Trimming took 6 bases from V and 2 from J; bases not matched to a gene: 9. This CDR3 region has 17 residues. Germline V gene sequence: CDR1 MDHEN, CDR2 SYDVKM. The CDR3, as DNA: TGTGCCAGCAGCCCCCGGGACAGGGGGTTCACCTACAATGAGCAGTTCTTC. Protein product: CASSPRDRGFTYNEQFF. Filled out from reference TRBV28 and TRBJ2-1, the complete variable domain reads DVKVTQSSRYLVKRTGEKVFLECVQDMDHENMFWYRQDPGLGLRLIYFSYDVKMKEKGDIPEGYSVSREKKERFSLILESASTNQTSMYLCASSPRDRGFTYNEQFFGPGTRLTVL.

The chain combines TRBV6-5 with TRBJ2-5; D gene uncertain. V dropped 0 bases and J dropped 2 bases, with 13 bases sitting between them. Germline V gene lookup returns CDR1 MNHEY and CDR2 SVGAGI. CDR3 length equals 16 residues. The CDR3 nucleotides read TGTGCCAGCAGTTACTCGTCAGGTTGGGCACAAGAGACCCAGTACTTC. The encoded protein is CASSYSSGWAQETQYF.

The J gene is TRBJ2-4, the V gene TRBV3-1 (or the pseudogene TRBV3-2); a weak D match, TRBD2 (6 bases). The CDR3 has 15 amino acids. The V and J ends lost 6 bases and 0 bases respectively, with 12 bases between them. The germline CDR1 and CDR2 sequences are LGHDT and YNNKEL (reference sequence). This chain's CDR3 is CASSNRGIAKNIQYF. The CDR3, as DNA: TGTGCCAGCAGTAATCGCGGGATAGCCAAAAACATTCAGTACTTC.

The V and J genes are TRBV7-9 and TRBJ1-4, with a tentative D call TRBD1 (6 bases). The V gene lost 6 bases and the J gene lost 7 bases, with 18 bases spanning the gap. Germline-derived CDR1 and CDR2 are SEHNR and FQNEAQ (reference sequence). This CDR3 has 15 residues. CDR3 in amino acids: CASSLARGTSEKLFF. CDR3 coding DNA: TGTGCCAGCAGTCTAGCTAGAGGGACAAGTGAAAAACTGTTTTTT. The full variable domain, its missing parts supplied by reference TRBV7-9 and TRBJ1-4, is DTGVSQNPRHKITKRGQNVTFRCDPISEHNRLYWYRQTLGQGPEFLTYFQNEAQLEKSRLLSDRFSAERPKGSFSTLEIQRTEQGDSAMYLCASSLARGTSEKLFFGSGTQLSVL.

The sample holds one count of this clone. This chain connects TRBV19 to TRBJ1-2; D may be TRBD1 (6 bases). The CDR3 covers 12 residues. Germline V gene lookup returns CDR1 LNHDA and CDR2 SQIVND (reference sequence). V lost 7 bases, J lost 8 bases, and 14 bases lay in between. CDR3 in DNA: TGTGCCAGTACTGCGGGGGCCCCAGGCTACACCTTC. This translates into CASTAGAPGYTF.

The chain uses TRBV7-6 and TRBJ1-4; TRBD1 aligns across 8 bases. The CDR3 covers 15 residues. The germline V gene has CDR1 SGHVS and CDR2 FNYEAQ. V lost 8 bases to trimming and J lost 10 bases; unmatched junction nucleotides: 15. The chain's CDR3 is CASAREGQVEGKLFF. In DNA form, the CDR3 reads TGTGCCAGCGCCAGGGAGGGACAGGTCGAGGGAAAACTGTTTTTT. The full variable domain, in which reference TRBV7-6 and TRBJ1-4 provide the parts outside the CDR3, is GAGVSQSPRYKVTKRGQDVALRCDPISGHVSLYWYRQALGQGPEFLTYFNYEAQQDKSGLPNDRFSAERPEGSISTLTIQRTEQRDSAMYRCASAREGQVEGKLFFGSGTQLSVL.

V is TRBV4-1 and J is TRBJ1-4, with a possible D match to TRBD1 (6 bases). Germline CDR1 reads MGHRA; CDR2 reads YSYEKL. The germline V and J ends were trimmed by 5 bases and 8 bases, with 27 bases remaining between them. This CDR3 comprises 18 residues. The CDR3 DNA follows: TGCGCCAGCAGCGGATGGGGGCTCGTGGGGCAGGAATTAGAAAAACTGTTTTTT. Amino acid sequence: CASSGWGLVGQELEKLFF.

The rearrangement uses TRBV4-1 and TRBJ2-2; 9 bases align to TRBD2. The CDR3 contains 15 residues. Per the germline V gene, CDR1 is MGHRA and CDR2 is YSYEKL. Trimming cost V 5 bases and J 4 bases; bases outside gene matches: 5. CDR3 DNA: TGCGCCAGCAGCGCGGGGGGGCCTGGCACCGGGGAGCTGTTTTTT. Translation: CASSAGGPGTGELFF.

The chain joins TRBV18 to TRBJ1-5; no firm D call. V was trimmed by 1 base and J by 0 bases, leaving 10 bases between them. Per the germline V gene, CDR1 is KGHSH and CDR2 is LQKENI. CDR3 length: 16 residues. CDR3: CASSPRRPSSNQPQHF. The DNA for the CDR3 is TGTGCCAGCTCACCACGGCGGCCCAGTAGCAATCAGCCCCAGCATTTT.